This TCR beta chain came from a study of metastatic and nonmetastatic thyroid tumors. Looking at the study overall: It was across blood and tumor or nodule tissue from malignant and benign thyroid patients that repertoires were compared. Overall study findings and caveats: Within blood and tumor, benign nodules reportedly had significantly lower TCR beta diversity than malignant thyroid tumors did.

Per the study methods: Between-group CDR3 differences, defined by clinicopathological status, yielded a distant-metastasis classifier for papillary thyroid cancer. MiXCR re-clonotyped the PCR reads for TCRdb. The V and J calls were not made by the authors but by TCRdb's processing. The profile covers approximately 20,000 clones, with about 31% appearing a single time and roughly 20% taken by the ten largest. Every patient was untreated before thyroid surgery. Details on this clone: Its antigen is not identified.

Germline V CDR1 and CDR2: SGHRS, YFSETQ. Deletions cut 4 bases from V and 2 bases from J, with 14 bases between. The CDR3 is 15 amino acids. The sample comprised adjacent normal tissue. V gene TRBV5-1 combines with J gene TRBJ2-3; D is unclear. The TCR sequence derives from a female donor with papillary thyroid cancer or a benign thyroid nodule (not recorded which). Some clones in this sample may be carry-over from other donors' samples. CDR3 DNA: TGCGCCAGCAGCCTCTCAGGAAGCTACACAGATACGCAGTATTTT. Protein sequence: CASSLSGSYTDTQYF.